These 10 T cell receptor beta chains originate from one sample sequenced in a study of OX40 agonist ivuxolimab in advanced cancers. Profiled with immunoSEQ multiplex PCR; TCRdb holds only in-frame clones, not every one. The sample contains around 70,000 clones, roughly 85% of which appear only once. Specimen: CD4+ or CD8+ T cells sorted from blood, collected in a trial of the OX40 agonist ivuxolimab. These receptors originate from an adult with an advanced solid tumor such as melanoma, head and neck, liver or kidney cancer.

The chain couples TRBV18 to TRBJ2-5; TRBD1 is a possible D gene (6 bases). Germline CDR1 KGHSH, CDR2 LQKENI. V was clipped by 3 bases and J by 5 bases, with 10 bases between them. CDR3 length: 13 residues. Here the CDR3 reads CASSPRRGETQYF. CDR3 bases: TGTGCCAGCTCACCGCGCAGGGGTGAGACCCAGTACTTC.

The sample holds a few counts of this clone. The chain carries TRBV5-1 and TRBJ2-5; D may match TRBD1 or TRBD2 (5 bases each). The length of the CDR3 is 14 residues. The germline V gene encodes CDR1 SGHRS and CDR2 YFSETQ. Trimming left V 0 bases short and J 5 bases short, with 11 bases between. CDR3 DNA sequence: TGCGCCAGCAGCTTGGCGGGGCAGCCGGAGACCCAGTACTTC. This encodes CASSLAGQPETQYF.

The rearrangement uses TRBV23-1 and TRBJ1-1; D unresolved. TRBV23-1 is reported as an ORF; its role is uncertain. Trimming removed 0 bases from V and 11 bases from J, with 13 bases in between. This CDR3 is built from 13 residues. CDR3 protein: CASSQSLNWRAFF. The DNA of the CDR3 is TGCGCCAGCAGTCAATCGCTCAACTGGCGGGCTTTCTTT.

The sample holds one count of this clone. The J gene is TRBJ2-5, the V gene TRBV18; D might be TRBD1 (5 bases). The CDR3 has 16 residues. The germline CDR1 and CDR2 sequences are KGHSH and LQKENI. V lost 3 bases to trimming and J lost 2 bases, with 16 bases between them. The CDR3 sequence: CASSPQQVSTQETQYF. CDR3 in DNA: TGTGCCAGCTCACCGCAACAGGTCTCAACTCAAGAGACCCAGTACTTC.

The V gene is TRBV6-1, the J gene TRBJ1-2; D not resolved. The CDR3 is made up of 15 amino acids. Trimming shortened V by 10 bases and J by 2 bases, and 20 bases separated the two germline ends. Per the germline V gene, CDR1 is MNHNS and CDR2 is SASEGT. The CDR3 region has the DNA TGTGCCACTCGCACCCAGGACGGAGTCAACTATGGCTACACCTTC. Protein product: CATRTQDGVNYGYTF.

This chain uses TRBV28 with TRBJ2-7; 9 bases map to TRBD1. Germline V lookup: CDR1 MDHEN, CDR2 SYDVKM. The CDR3 is 14 amino acids. After removal of 4 bases from V and 4 bases from J, the junction contained 5 bases not matched to a gene. In DNA, the CDR3 is TGTGCCAGCAGTTCCCGGGACAGGGAGTACGAGCAGTACTTC. It yields the protein CASSSRDREYEQYF.

This clone is judged medium-sized. This chain connects TRBV5-1 to TRBJ1-1, with a tentative D call TRBD1 (5 bases). V lost 2 bases to trimming and J lost 5 bases, with 10 bases between them. This CDR3 is built from 13 residues. Germline CDR1 is SGHRS and CDR2 is YFSETQ. The CDR3 is CASSLSGQTEAFF. The CDR3 bases are TGCGCCAGCAGCTTATCAGGGCAGACTGAAGCTTTCTTT.

The V gene is TRBV5-8, the J gene TRBJ2-1; D might be TRBD1 (6 bases). Germline V gives CDR1 SGHTS, CDR2 YDEGEE. The CDR3 is made up of 16 amino acids. Deletions cut 2 bases from V and 0 bases from J, with 12 bases between. CDR3 region: CASSFQDRSSYNEQFF. The CDR3 bases are TGTGCCAGCAGCTTTCAAGACAGGAGCTCCTACAATGAGCAGTTCTTC.

Concerning this clone: One junction end disagrees with the germline gene, perhaps due to a read error. This sequence joins TRBV14 and TRBJ2-7, with D perhaps TRBD2 (5 bases). Germline V CDR1 and CDR2: SGHDN, FVKESK. The CDR3 contains 12 residues. DNA of the CDR3: TGTGCCAGCAGCCAAGCTGAACCTCCGGGGAGCTTC. This codes for CASSQAEPPGSF.

DNA of the CDR3: TGTGCCAGCAGCTTAGTTTCTCGGACTAGCGGCCACAATGAGCAGTTCTTC. As protein: CASSLVSRTSGHNEQFF. The J gene is TRBJ2-1, the V gene TRBV7-2, with 10 nucleotides matching TRBD2. CDR3 length: 17 residues. Trimming cost V 1 base and J 5 bases; bases outside gene matches: 8. From germline, CDR1 is SGHTA and CDR2 FQGNSA. The entire variable domain, with the rest obtained from reference TRBV7-2 and TRBJ2-1, is as follows: GAGVSQSPSNKVTEKGKDVELRCDPISGHTALYWYRQSLGQGLEFLIYFQGNSAPDKSGLPSDRFSAERTGGSVSTLTIQRTQQEDSAVYLCASSLVSRTSGHNEQFFGPGTRLTVL.